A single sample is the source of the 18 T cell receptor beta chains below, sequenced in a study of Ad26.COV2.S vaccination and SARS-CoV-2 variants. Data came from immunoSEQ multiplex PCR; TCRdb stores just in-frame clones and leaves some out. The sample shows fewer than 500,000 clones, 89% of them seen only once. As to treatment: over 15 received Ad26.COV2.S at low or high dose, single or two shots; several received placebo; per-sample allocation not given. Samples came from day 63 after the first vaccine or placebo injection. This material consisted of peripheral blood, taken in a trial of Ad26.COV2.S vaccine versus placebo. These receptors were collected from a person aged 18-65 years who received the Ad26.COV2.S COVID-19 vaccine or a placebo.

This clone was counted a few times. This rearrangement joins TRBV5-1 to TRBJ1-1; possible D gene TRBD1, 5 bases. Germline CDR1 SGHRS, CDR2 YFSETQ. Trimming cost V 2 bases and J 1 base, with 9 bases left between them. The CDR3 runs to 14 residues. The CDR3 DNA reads TGCGCCAGCAGCTTACAGGCCTCGAACACTGAAGCTTTCTTT. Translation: CASSLQASNTEAFF.

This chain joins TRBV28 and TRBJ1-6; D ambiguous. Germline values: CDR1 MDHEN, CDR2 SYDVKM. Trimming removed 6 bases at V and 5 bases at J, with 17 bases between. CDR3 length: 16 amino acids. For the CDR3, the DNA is TGTGCCAGCAGGCTCTCATTCATACGCCATAATTCACCCCTCCACTTT. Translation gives CASRLSFIRHNSPLHF. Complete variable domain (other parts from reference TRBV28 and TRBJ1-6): DVKVTQSSRYLVKRTGEKVFLECVQDMDHENMFWYRQDPGLGLRLIYFSYDVKMKEKGDIPEGYSVSREKKERFSLILESASTNQTSMYLCASRLSFIRHNSPLHFGNGTRLTVT.

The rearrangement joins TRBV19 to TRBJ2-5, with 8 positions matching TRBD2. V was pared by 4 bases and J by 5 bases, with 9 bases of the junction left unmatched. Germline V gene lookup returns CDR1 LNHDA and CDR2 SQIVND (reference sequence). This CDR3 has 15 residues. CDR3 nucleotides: TGTGCCAGTAGTACCAGGTCAAGCGGGAGTGAGACCCAGTACTTC. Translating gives CASSTRSSGSETQYF.

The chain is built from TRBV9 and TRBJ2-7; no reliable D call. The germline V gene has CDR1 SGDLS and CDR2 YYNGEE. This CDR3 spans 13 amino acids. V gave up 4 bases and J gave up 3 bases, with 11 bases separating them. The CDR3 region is CASSQAIGYEQYV. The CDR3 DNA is TGTGCCAGCAGCCAGGCCATAGGCTACGAGCAGTACGTC.

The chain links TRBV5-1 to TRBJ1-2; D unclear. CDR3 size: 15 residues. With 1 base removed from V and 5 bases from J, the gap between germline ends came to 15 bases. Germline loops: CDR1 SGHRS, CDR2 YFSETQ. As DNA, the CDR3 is TGCGCCAGCAGCTTGATCGGGGAGTCAGGATATGGCTACACCTTC. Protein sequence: CASSLIGESGYGYTF.

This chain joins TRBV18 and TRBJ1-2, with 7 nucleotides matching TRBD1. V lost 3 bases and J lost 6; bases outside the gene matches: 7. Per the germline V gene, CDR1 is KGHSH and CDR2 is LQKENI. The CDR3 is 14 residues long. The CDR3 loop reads CASSPRQGEDGYTF. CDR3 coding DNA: TGTGCCAGCTCACCCAGACAGGGAGAGGATGGCTACACCTTC.

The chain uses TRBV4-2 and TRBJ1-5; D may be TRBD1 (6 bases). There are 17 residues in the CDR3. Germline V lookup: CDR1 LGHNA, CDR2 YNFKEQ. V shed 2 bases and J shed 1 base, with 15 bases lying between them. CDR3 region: CASSQHLRGGSNQPQHF. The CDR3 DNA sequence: TGTGCCAGCAGCCAACACCTCAGGGGTGGAAGCAATCAGCCCCAGCATTTT.

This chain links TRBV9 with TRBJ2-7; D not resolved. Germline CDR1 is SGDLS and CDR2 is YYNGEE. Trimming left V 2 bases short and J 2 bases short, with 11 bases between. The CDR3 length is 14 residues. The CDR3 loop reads CASSVPTRTYEQYV. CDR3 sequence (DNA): TGTGCCAGCAGCGTTCCGACAAGAACCTACGAGCAGTACGTC.

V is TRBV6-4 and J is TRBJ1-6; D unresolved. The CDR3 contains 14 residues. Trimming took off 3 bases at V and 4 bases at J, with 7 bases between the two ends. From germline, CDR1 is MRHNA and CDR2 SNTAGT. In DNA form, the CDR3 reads TGTGCCAGCAGTGAACAGCCGTATAATTCACCCCTCCACTTT. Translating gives CASSEQPYNSPLHF.

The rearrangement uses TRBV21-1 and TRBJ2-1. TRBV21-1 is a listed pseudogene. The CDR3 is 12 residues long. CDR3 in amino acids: CASSKEGNEQFF. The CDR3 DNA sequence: TGTGCCAGCAGCAAAGAAGGTAATGAGCAGTTCTTC.

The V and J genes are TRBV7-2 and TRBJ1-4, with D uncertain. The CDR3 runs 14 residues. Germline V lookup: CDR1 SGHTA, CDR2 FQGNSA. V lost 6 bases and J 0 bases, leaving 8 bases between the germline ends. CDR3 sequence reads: CASRKTTTNEKLFF. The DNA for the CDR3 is TGTGCCAGCAGGAAGACAACAACTAATGAAAAACTGTTTTTT.

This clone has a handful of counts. CDR3 protein: CASSQGLGISYEQYF. CDR3 bases: TGCGCCAGCAGCCAAGGATTGGGGATTTCCTACGAGCAGTACTTC. The chain combines TRBV4-3 with TRBJ2-7; D remains unclear. Germline values: CDR1 LGHNA, CDR2 YSLEER. The CDR3 consists of 15 residues. Trimming removed 1 base from V and 1 base from J, with 11 bases in between.

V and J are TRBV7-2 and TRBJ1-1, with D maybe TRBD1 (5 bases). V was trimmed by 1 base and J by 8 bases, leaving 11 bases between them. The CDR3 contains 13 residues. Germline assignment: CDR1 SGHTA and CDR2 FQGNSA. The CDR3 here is CASSLVRGDEAFF. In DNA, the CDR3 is TGTGCCAGCAGCTTAGTTCGAGGGGACGAAGCTTTCTTT.

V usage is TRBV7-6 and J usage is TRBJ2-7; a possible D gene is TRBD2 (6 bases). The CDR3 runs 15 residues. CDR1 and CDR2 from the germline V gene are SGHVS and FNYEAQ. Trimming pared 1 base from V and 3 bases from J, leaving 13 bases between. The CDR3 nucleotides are TGTGCCAGCAGCTTAGGCTCCGGGGGAGGCTACGAGCAGTACTTC. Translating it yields CASSLGSGGGYEQYF.

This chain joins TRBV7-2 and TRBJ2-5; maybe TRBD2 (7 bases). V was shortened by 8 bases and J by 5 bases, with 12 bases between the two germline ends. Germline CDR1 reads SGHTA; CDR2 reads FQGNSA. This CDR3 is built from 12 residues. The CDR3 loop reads CASGGARETQYF. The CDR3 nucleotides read TGTGCCAGCGGGGGGGCCCGGGAGACCCAGTACTTC.

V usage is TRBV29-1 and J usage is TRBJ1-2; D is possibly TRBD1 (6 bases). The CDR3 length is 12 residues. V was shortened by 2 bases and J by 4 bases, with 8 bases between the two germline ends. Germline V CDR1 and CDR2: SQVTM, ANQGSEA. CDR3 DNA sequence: TGCAGCGTTGAAAAACAGGGCTATGGCTACACCTTC. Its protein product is CSVEKQGYGYTF.

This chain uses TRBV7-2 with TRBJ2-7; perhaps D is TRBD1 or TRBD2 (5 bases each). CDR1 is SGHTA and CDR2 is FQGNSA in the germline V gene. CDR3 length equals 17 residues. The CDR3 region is CASILVGRVWVYAEQYV. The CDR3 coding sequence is TGTGCCAGCATCTTAGTGGGGCGGGTTTGGGTCTACGCCGAGCAGTACGTC.

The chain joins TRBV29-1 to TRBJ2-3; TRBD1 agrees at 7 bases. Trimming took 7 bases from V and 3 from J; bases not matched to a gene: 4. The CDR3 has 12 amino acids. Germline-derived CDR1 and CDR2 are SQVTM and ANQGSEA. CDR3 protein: CSDEGATDTQYF. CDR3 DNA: TGCAGCGACGAGGGGGCTACAGATACGCAGTATTTT.